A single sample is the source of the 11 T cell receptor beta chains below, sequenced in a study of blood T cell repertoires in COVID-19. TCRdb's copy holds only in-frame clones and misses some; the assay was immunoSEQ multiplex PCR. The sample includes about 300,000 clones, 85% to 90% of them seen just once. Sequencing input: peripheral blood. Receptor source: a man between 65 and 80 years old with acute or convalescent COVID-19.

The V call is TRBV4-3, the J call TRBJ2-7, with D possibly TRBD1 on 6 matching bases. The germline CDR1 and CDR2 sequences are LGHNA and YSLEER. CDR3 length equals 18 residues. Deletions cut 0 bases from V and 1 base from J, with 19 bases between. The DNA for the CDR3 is TGCGCCAGCAGCCAAGAGGTCCTTCGGTACAGGGAGTCCTACGAGCAGTACTTC. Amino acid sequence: CASSQEVLRYRESYEQYF.

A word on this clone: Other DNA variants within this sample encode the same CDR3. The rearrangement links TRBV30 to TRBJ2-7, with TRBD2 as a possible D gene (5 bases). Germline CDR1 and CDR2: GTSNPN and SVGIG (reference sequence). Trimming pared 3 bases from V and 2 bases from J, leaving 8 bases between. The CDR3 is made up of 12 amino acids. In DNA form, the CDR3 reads TGTGCCTGGAGCCGGGGTCCCTACGAGCAGTACTTC. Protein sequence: CAWSRGPYEQYF.

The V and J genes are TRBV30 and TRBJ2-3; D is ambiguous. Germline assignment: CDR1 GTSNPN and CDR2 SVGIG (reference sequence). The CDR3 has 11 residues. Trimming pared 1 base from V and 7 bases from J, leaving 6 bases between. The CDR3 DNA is TGTGCCTGGAGTGACGGTAATACGCAGTATTTT. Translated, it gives CAWSDGNTQYF.

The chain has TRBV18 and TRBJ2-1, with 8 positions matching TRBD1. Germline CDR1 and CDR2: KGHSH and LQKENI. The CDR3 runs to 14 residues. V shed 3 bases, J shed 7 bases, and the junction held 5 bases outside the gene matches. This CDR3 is CASSPRQGANEQFF. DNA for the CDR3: TGTGCCAGCTCACCTAGGCAGGGGGCAAATGAGCAGTTCTTC.

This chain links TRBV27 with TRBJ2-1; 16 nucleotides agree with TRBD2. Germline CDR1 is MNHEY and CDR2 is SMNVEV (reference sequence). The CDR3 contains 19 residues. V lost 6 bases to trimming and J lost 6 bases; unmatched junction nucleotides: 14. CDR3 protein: CASSPKGLAGGVSGNEQFF. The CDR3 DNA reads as TGTGCCAGCAGCCCCAAGGGACTAGCGGGAGGGGTGTCGGGCAATGAGCAGTTCTTC.

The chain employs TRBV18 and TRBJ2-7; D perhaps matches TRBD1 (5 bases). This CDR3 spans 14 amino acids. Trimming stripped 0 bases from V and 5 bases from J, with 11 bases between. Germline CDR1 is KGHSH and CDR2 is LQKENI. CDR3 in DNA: TGTGCCAGCTCACCACCGGCCAGGGTAAACGAGCAGTACTTC. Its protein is CASSPPARVNEQYF.

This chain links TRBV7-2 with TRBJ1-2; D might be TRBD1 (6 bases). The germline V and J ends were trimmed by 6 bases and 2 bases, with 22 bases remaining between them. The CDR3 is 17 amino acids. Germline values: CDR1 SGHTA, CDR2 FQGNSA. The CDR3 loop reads CASSIPTGLATNYGYTF. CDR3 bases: TGTGCCAGCAGTATACCGACAGGTTTGGCTACCAACTATGGCTACACCTTC.

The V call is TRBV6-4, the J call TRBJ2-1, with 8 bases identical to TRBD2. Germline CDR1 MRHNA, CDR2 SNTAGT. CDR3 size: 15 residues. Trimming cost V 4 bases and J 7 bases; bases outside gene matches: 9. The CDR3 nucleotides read TGTGCCAGCAGTGTTGAAAGCGGGAGTCAAAATGAGCAGTTCTTC. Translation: CASSVESGSQNEQFF.

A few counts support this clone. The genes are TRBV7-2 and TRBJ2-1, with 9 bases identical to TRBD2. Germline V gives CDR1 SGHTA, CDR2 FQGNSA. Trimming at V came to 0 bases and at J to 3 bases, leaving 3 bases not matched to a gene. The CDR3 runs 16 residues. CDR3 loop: CASSLATSGFYNEQFF. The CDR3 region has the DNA TGTGCCAGCAGCTTAGCAACTAGCGGGTTCTACAATGAGCAGTTCTTC.

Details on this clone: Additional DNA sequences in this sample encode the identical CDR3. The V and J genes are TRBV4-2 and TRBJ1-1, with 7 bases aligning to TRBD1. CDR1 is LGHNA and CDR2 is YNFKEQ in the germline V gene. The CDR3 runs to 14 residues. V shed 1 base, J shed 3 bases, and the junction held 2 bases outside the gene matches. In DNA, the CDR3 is TGTGCCAGCAGCCAAGGTACAGGGGACACTGAAGCTTTCTTT. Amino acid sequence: CASSQGTGDTEAFF.

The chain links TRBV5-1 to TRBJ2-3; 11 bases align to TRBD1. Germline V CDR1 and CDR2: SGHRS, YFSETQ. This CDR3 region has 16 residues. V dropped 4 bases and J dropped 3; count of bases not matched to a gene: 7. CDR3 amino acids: CASSHGTGGRTDTQYF. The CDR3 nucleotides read TGCGCCAGCAGCCATGGGACAGGGGGGAGGACAGATACGCAGTATTTT.